The 23 T cell receptor beta chains below come from one sample, sequenced in a study of cytomegalovirus exposure and HLA in healthy donors. Both 60 Vbeta primers and 13 Jbeta primers went into the PCR. The data were produced by immunoSEQ multiplex PCR, yet TCRdb's version contains in-frame clones alone and is incomplete. The repertoire holds around 190,000 clones, with nearly 80% as singletons. Sequencing was carried out using PBMCs. Source of these receptors: a female donor in good health and CMV-seronegative.

CDR3: CASSFEGGWSEAFF. The DNA for the CDR3 is TGTGCCAGCAGTTTTGAGGGAGGGTGGTCTGAAGCTTTCTTT. This chain uses TRBV6-6 with TRBJ1-1; D gene ambiguous. Germline V gives CDR1 MNHNY, CDR2 SVGAGI (reference sequence). This CDR3 is built from 14 residues. V lost 4 bases and J lost 6, with 15 bases in between.

V gene TRBV28 combines with J gene TRBJ2-3; 8 nucleotides line up with TRBD1. CDR1 and CDR2 from the germline V gene are MDHEN and SYDVKM. Germline trimming cut 6 bases from V and 8 bases from J; bases unmatched to any gene: 7. The CDR3 loop spans 13 amino acids. The CDR3 here is CASRPTGVTTQYF. The CDR3, as DNA: TGTGCCAGCAGACCGACAGGGGTAACTACGCAGTATTTT.

The chain uses TRBV29-1 and TRBJ2-7, with 14 bases matching TRBD2. Germline CDR1 is SQVTM and CDR2 is ANQGSEA. The CDR3 runs to 15 residues. The V gene end was trimmed by 5 bases and the J gene end by 3 bases; junction bases not matched to a gene: 6. DNA for the CDR3: TGCAGCGTTTCTGGGACTAGCGGGAGTGTCTACGAGCAGTACTTC. It specifies CSVSGTSGSVYEQYF.

This chain joins TRBV19 and TRBJ2-1, with TRBD2 identical over 10 bases. The CDR3 length is 15 residues. V lost 1 base and J lost 9; bases outside the gene matches: 6. Germline loops: CDR1 LNHDA, CDR2 SQIVND (reference sequence). In DNA, the CDR3 is TGTGCCAGTAGTATAGCCGAGCGGGGGGGCGGTGAGCAGTTCTTC. Translation: CASSIAERGGGEQFF.

This clone was counted only a few times. The chain employs TRBV15 and TRBJ2-3; weak D call: TRBD2 (6 bases). The germline V and J ends were trimmed by 8 bases and 5 bases, with 14 bases remaining between them. This CDR3 contains 13 residues. CDR1 and CDR2 from the germline V gene are LNHNV and YYDKDF (reference sequence). The CDR3 is CATSGGPRDTQYF. In nucleotides, the CDR3 is TGTGCCACCTCCGGGGGACCACGAGATACGCAGTATTTT.

The sample holds one count of this clone. The V call is TRBV28, the J call TRBJ2-1; a possible D gene is TRBD1 (6 bases). The V and J ends lost 2 bases and 0 bases respectively, with 8 bases between them. Germline loops: CDR1 MDHEN, CDR2 SYDVKM. The CDR3 is made up of 15 amino acids. The CDR3 loop is CASSLTQGSYNEQFF. CDR3 sequence (DNA): TGTGCCAGCAGTTTAACACAGGGCTCCTACAATGAGCAGTTCTTC.

This clone was detected a few times. V gene TRBV29-1 combines with J gene TRBJ2-3; 8 bases line up with TRBD1. The V gene end was trimmed by 7 bases and the J gene end by 0 bases; junction bases not matched to a gene: 3. The CDR3 runs 13 residues. Germline V CDR1 and CDR2: SQVTM, ANQGSEA. CDR3 sequence: CSAGDRSTDTQYF. The DNA for the CDR3 is TGCAGCGCGGGGGACAGGAGCACAGATACGCAGTATTTT.

This clone was picked up a small number of times. CDR3 in DNA: TGTGCCAGCAGCTTTACAGGGGTCGAGACCCAGTACTTC. It translates to CASSFTGVETQYF. This chain uses TRBV5-8 with TRBJ2-5; 7 nucleotides agree with TRBD1. The CDR3 totals 13 residues. Germline CDR1 reads SGHTS; CDR2 reads YDEGEE. J lost 5 bases, V lost 2 bases, and 3 bases had no gene match.

The V call is TRBV15, the J call TRBJ1-1; D is possibly TRBD1 (6 bases). V was pared by 3 bases and J by 3 bases, with 23 bases between. The V gene's germline CDR1 is LNHNV and CDR2 YYDKDF (reference sequence). There are 18 residues in the CDR3. The CDR3 DNA follows: TGTGCCACCAGCAGTTACCCTCGTGACAGGCGATGGGACACTGAAGCTTTCTTT. It translates to CATSSYPRDRRWDTEAFF.

Concerning this clone: An end of the junction differs from the germline gene, which may be a read error. The V call is TRBV7-9, the J call TRBJ2-5; D is unclear. The CDR3 has 15 amino acids. Germline V gene sequence: CDR1 SEHNR, CDR2 FQNEAQ (reference sequence). The DNA of the CDR3 is TGTTCCAGCAGCTCCCGACATCCACTCCAAGAGACCCAGTACTTC. This sequence encodes CSSSSRHPLQETQYF.

The CDR3 reads CASSSGTGATNQPQHF. In DNA, the CDR3 is TGTGCCAGCAGCTCCGGGACAGGGGCGACTAATCAGCCCCAGCATTTT. This chain uses TRBV5-8 with TRBJ1-5, with 10 bases fitting TRBD1. Germline loops: CDR1 SGHTS, CDR2 YDEGEE. Trimming cost V 3 bases and J 4 bases; bases outside gene matches: 7. This CDR3 spans 16 amino acids. The variable domain in full, completed from reference TRBV5-8 and TRBJ1-5, reads EAGVTQSPTHLIKTRGQQATLRCSPISGHTSVYWYQQALGLGLQFLLWYDEGEERNRGNFPPRFSGRQFPNYSSELNVNALELEDSALYLCASSSGTGATNQPQHFGDGTRLSIL.

This chain links TRBV28 with TRBJ2-1; 10 positions match TRBD2. This CDR3 has 15 amino acids. Germline trimming cut 2 bases from V and 2 bases from J; bases unmatched to any gene: 0. Germline V gives CDR1 MDHEN, CDR2 SYDVKM. The CDR3 reads CASSLTSGTYNEQFF. The CDR3 DNA is TGTGCCAGCAGTTTAACTAGCGGGACCTACAATGAGCAGTTCTTC.

The J gene is TRBJ2-5, the V gene TRBV27; D unresolved. Germline CDR1 MNHEY, CDR2 SMNVEV (reference sequence). The CDR3 is 18 residues long. V was pared by 8 bases and J by 3 bases, with 28 bases between. The CDR3 DNA sequence: TGTGCCAGCTTCCCCGGCCTGAAAACCGGCTTACAGAAAGAGACCCAGTACTTC. This codes for CASFPGLKTGLQKETQYF.

About this clone: An end of the junction does not agree with germline; a read error may underlie this. The V gene is TRBV7-9, the J gene TRBJ1-6; no reliable D call. The CDR3 runs 16 residues. CDR1 and CDR2 from the germline V gene are SEHNR and FQNEAQ (reference sequence). The CDR3 sequence is CSSSHIGSSYNSPLHF. In DNA, the CDR3 is TGTTCCAGCAGCCATATCGGGTCGTCCTATAATTCACCCCTCCACTTT.

This clone turned up a few times. The V gene is TRBV4-2, the J gene TRBJ1-3; D ambiguous. The CDR3 totals 15 residues. The germline V and J ends were trimmed by 0 bases and 0 bases, with 6 bases remaining between them. Germline CDR1 LGHNA, CDR2 YNFKEQ. Written as DNA, the CDR3 is TGTGCCAGCAGCCAAGAGCGTTTCTCTGGAAACACCATATATTTT. Translated, it gives CASSQERFSGNTIYF.

This clone was observed a few times. This sequence joins TRBV7-2 and TRBJ2-1, with D maybe TRBD2 (5 bases). The CDR3 sequence is 16 residues long. CDR1 is SGHTA, CDR2 FQGNSA, per germline. Deletions cut 2 bases from V and 0 bases from J, with 11 bases between. DNA for the CDR3: TGTGCCAGCAGCTTACTGGCGGGTGTCTCCTACAATGAGCAGTTCTTC. It is translated as CASSLLAGVSYNEQFF.

The chain recombines TRBV9 with TRBJ2-1, with 8 bases matching TRBD1. Trimming cost V 3 bases and J 3 bases; bases outside gene matches: 2. The CDR3 length is 14 residues. The germline gives CDR1 SGDLS, CDR2 YYNGEE. Written as DNA, the CDR3 is TGTGCCAGCAGCGGGGGGACAGGCTACAATGAGCAGTTCTTC. As protein: CASSGGTGYNEQFF.

This clone has a handful of counts. V is TRBV4-3 and J is TRBJ2-1; tentative D call: TRBD2 (5 bases). The germline gives CDR1 LGHNA, CDR2 YSLEER. The ends were cut back, 8 bases at V and 5 bases at J, with 16 bases in the middle. The CDR3 sequence is 14 residues long. The CDR3 DNA follows: TGCGCCAGCCGCGTAGTAGAGGGCCACAATGAGCAGTTCTTC. Translated, it gives CASRVVEGHNEQFF.

The rearrangement uses TRBV6-6 and TRBJ2-5, with 11 bases that match TRBD1. The CDR3 consists of 16 residues. V gave up 6 bases and J gave up 4 bases; unmatched junction bases: 10. The germline V gene has CDR1 MNHNY and CDR2 SVGAGI (reference sequence). The chain's CDR3 is CASSRFGQGAPETQYF. CDR3 bases: TGTGCCAGCAGCAGATTCGGACAGGGGGCCCCAGAGACCCAGTACTTC.

This clone was detected only once. The CDR3 region is CASIARDRGPGANVLTF. CDR3 in DNA: TGTGCCTCAATCGCCCGGGACAGGGGGCCTGGGGCCAACGTCCTGACTTTC. This chain links TRBV19 with TRBJ2-6, with 12 bases that match TRBD1. The V and J ends lost 11 bases and 2 bases, in that order; junction bases with no gene match: 10. Germline CDR1 and CDR2: LNHDA and SQIVND (reference sequence). CDR3 length: 17 amino acids.

The J gene is TRBJ2-3, the V gene TRBV5-8, with a weak D call TRBD2 (7 bases). The CDR3 is made up of 14 amino acids. The germline V and J ends were trimmed by 6 bases and 4 bases, with 15 bases remaining between them. Germline V gene data show CDR1 as SGHTS and CDR2 as YDEGEE. CDR3 loop: CASTRGTSADTQYF. The CDR3 coding sequence is TGTGCCAGCACCAGGGGTACTAGCGCAGATACGCAGTATTTT.

This chain connects TRBV27 to TRBJ1-6, with D possibly TRBD1 on 5 matching bases. The CDR3 extends over 14 amino acids. Germline values: CDR1 MNHEY, CDR2 SMNVEV (reference sequence). Trimming removed 4 bases from V and 8 bases from J, with 12 bases in between. The CDR3 sequence: CASSYTGPYSPLHF. The CDR3 nucleotides are TGTGCCAGCAGTTACACAGGCCCTTATTCACCCCTCCACTTT.

The chain links TRBV29-1 to TRBJ2-6, with D possibly TRBD1 on 5 matching bases. The CDR3 is 12 residues long. V was shortened by 4 bases and J by 4 bases, with 5 bases between the two germline ends. The germline gives CDR1 SQVTM, CDR2 ANQGSEA. For the CDR3, the DNA is TGCAGCGTTGGGACAGGGGCCAACGTCCTGACTTTC. Translated, it gives CSVGTGANVLTF.